Included here is one TCR beta chain sequence, with context. These data belong to a study of blood T cell repertoires in COVID-19. Across the study: Both acute and convalescent COVID-19 samples were obtained from the United States, Italy and Spain.

CDR3 size: 14 residues. The germline CDR1 and CDR2 sequences are SGHDT and YYEEEE. V dropped 3 bases and J dropped 3 bases, with 7 bases sitting between them. How the authors handled the data: For nucleated cells, counts were estimated from reference gene primer amplification. The method was immunoSEQ multiplex PCR; TCRdb's version includes in-frame clones alone and lacks a portion of them. V and J calls plus clone size are reproduced from that table; the DNA served to infer D and trimming. The data contain about 190,000 clones, about four fifths of them singletons. V usage is TRBV5-6 and J usage is TRBJ1-6, with a possible D match to TRBD1 (5 bases). This TCR was sampled from a woman under 40 who had recovered from COVID-19. The source material was PBMCs or T cells enriched from blood (not recorded which). Here the CDR3 DNA reads TGTGCCAGCAGCTCAGGGTACTATAATTCACCCCTCCACTTT. Amino acids: CASSSGYYNSPLHF.